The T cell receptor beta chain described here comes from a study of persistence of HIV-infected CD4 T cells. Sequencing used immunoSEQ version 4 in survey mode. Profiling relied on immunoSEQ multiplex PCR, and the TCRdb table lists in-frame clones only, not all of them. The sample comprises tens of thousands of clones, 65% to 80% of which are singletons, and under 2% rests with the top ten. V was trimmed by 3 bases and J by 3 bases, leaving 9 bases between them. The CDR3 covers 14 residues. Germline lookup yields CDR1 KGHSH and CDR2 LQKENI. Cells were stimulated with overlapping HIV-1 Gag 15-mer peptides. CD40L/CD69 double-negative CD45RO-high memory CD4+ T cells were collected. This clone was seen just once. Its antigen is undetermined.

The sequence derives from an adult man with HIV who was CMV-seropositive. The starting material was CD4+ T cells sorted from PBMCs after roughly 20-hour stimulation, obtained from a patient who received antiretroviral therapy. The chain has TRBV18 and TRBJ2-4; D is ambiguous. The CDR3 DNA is TGTGCCAGCTCACCTAGTTCTGGCAAAAACATTCAGTACTTC. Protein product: CASSPSSGKNIQYF.